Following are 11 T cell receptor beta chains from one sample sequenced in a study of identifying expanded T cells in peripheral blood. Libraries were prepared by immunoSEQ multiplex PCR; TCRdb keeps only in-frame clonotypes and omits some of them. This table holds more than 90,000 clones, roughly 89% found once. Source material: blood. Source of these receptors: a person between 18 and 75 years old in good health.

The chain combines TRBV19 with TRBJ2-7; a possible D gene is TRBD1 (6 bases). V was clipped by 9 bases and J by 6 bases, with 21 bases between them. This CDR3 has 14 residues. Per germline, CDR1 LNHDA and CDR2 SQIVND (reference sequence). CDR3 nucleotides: TGTGCCAGCTCTAAGGACAGAGGGCCCCTCGAGCAGTACTTC. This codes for CASSKDRGPLEQYF.

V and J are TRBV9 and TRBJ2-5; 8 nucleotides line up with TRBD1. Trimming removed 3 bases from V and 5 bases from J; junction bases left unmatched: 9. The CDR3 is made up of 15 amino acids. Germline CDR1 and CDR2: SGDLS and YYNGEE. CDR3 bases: TGTGCCAGCAGCGCCTCAGGGGGCCGGGGGGAGACCCAGTACTTC. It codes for CASSASGGRGETQYF.

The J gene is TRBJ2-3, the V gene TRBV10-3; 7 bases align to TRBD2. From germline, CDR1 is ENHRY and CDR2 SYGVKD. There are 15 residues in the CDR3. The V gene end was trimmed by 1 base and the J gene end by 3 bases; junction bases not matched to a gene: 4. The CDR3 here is CAISEWGGGTDTQYF. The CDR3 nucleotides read TGTGCCATCAGTGAGTGGGGCGGGGGAACAGATACGCAGTATTTT.

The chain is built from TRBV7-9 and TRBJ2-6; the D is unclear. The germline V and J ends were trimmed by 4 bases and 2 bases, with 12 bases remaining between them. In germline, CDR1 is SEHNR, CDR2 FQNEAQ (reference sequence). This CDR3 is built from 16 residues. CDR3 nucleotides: TGTGCCAGCAGCTCCCCCCTTAGAGCTGGGGCCAACGTCCTGACTTTC. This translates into CASSSPLRAGANVLTF.

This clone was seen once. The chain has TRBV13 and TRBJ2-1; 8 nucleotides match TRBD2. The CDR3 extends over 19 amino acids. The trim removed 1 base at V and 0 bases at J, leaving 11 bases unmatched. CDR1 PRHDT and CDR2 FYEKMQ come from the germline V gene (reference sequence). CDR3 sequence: CASSLEVLAGGSSYNEQFF. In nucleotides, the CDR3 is TGTGCCAGCAGCTTAGAGGTATTGGCGGGGGGTAGCTCCTACAATGAGCAGTTCTTC.

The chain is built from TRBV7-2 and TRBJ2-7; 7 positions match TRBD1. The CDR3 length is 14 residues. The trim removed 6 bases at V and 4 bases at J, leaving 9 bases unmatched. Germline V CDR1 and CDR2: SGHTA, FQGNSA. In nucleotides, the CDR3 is TGTGCCAGCAGGTTATGGGGACAGTCATACGAGCAGTACTTC. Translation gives CASRLWGQSYEQYF.

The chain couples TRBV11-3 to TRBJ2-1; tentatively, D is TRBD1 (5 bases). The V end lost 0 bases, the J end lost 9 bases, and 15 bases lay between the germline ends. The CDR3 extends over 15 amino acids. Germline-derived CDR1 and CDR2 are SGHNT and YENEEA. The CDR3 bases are TGTGCCAGCAGCTTAGATAGGGCAGGGTGGGGTGAGCAGTTCTTC. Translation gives CASSLDRAGWGEQFF.

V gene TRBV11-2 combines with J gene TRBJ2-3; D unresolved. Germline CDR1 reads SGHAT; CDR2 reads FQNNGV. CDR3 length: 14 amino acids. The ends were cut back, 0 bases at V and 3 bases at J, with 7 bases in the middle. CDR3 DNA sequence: TGTGCCAGCAGCTTAGATCTGGCAACAGATACGCAGTATTTT. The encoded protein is CASSLDLATDTQYF.

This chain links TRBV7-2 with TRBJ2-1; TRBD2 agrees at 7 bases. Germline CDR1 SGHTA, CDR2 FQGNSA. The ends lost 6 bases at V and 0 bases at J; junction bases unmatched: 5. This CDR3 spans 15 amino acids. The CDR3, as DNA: TGTGCCAGCAGGCCTAGCGGTAGCTCCTACAATGAGCAGTTCTTC. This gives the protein CASRPSGSSYNEQFF.

DNA of the CDR3: TGTGCCAGCAGCTCCCGGGACTTACCTTACAATGAGCAGTTCTTC. Encoded protein: CASSSRDLPYNEQFF. This rearrangement joins TRBV5-6 to TRBJ2-1; perhaps TRBD2 as D (6 bases). The CDR3 spans 15 residues. V lost 3 bases to trimming and J lost 4 bases, with 14 bases between them. The germline gives CDR1 SGHDT, CDR2 YYEEEE.

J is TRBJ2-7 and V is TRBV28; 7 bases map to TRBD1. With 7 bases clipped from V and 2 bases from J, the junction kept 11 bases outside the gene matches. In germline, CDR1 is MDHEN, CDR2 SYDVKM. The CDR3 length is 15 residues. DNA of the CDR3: TGTGCCAGCAAGAATAGGGGGACAGTTCCCTACGAGCAGTACTTC. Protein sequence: CASKNRGTVPYEQYF.